These T cell receptor beta chains were read from a single sample in a study of siplizumab effects on memory and regulatory T cells. The method was immunoSEQ multiplex PCR; TCRdb's version includes in-frame clones alone and lacks a portion of them. Found here are more than 60,000 clones, 90% to 95% of them singletons; the top ten hold approximately 5.3%. Sample: CD8+ T cells sorted from blood. The receptors come from a human donor in good health. The CDR3 runs from the conserved cysteine through the conserved F or W. D genes are given only for firm matches. Where a row states a size, it is once, few, many or the class of an expanded clone; other rows omit it.

J: TRBJ2-7; D: TRBD1; V: TRBV7-9; size: once; CDR3: CASSTTGSYEQYF; DNA: TGTGCCAGCAGCACGACAGGGTCCTACGAGCAGTACTTC
J: TRBJ1-1; D: .; V: TRBV7-9; size: .; CDR3: CASSLAGTAEAFF; DNA: TGTGCCAGCAGCTTGGCAGGTACCGCTGAAGCTTTCTTT
J: TRBJ2-5; D: TRBD1; V: TRBV10-3; size: .; CDR3: CAISPTGEETQYF; DNA: TGTGCCATCAGCCCGACAGGGGAGGAGACCCAGTACTTC
J: TRBJ2-1; D: TRBD1; V: TRBV27; size: .; CDR3: CASSYTSTGGTQFF; DNA: TGTGCCAGCAGCTACACCTCGACAGGGGGTACACAGTTCTTC
J: TRBJ2-7; D: TRBD1; V: TRBV9; size: .; CDR3: CASSTGQGADEQYF; DNA: TGTGCCAGCAGCACAGGACAGGGGGCGGACGAGCAGTACTTC
J: TRBJ1-3; D: .; V: TRBV4-1; size: once; CDR3: CASSQGWTEGNTIYF; DNA: TGCGCCAGCAGCCAAGGGTGGACAGAGGGAAACACCATATATTTT
J: TRBJ2-7; D: .; V: TRBV4-1; size: .; CDR3: CASSQAARGYEQYF; DNA: TGCGCCAGCAGCCAAGCGGCCAGGGGTTACGAGCAGTACTTC
J: TRBJ1-2; D: .; V: TRBV15; size: once; CDR3: CATTGRVNYGYTF; DNA: TGTGCCACCACAGGCAGGGTAAACTATGGCTACACCTTC
J: TRBJ2-2; D: .; V: TRBV7-6; size: once; CDR3: CASRGPSNTGELFF; DNA: TGTGCCAGCAGGGGGCCATCGAACACCGGGGAGCTGTTTTTT
J: TRBJ2-2; D: .; V: TRBV7-9; size: .; CDR3: CASSFGIGLTGELFF; DNA: TGTGCCAGCAGCTTTGGTATTGGGTTAACCGGGGAGCTGTTTTTT
J: TRBJ1-1; D: TRBD1; V: TRBV27; size: .; CDR3: CASSLATGESAFF; DNA: TGTGCCAGCAGTTTAGCAACAGGGGAATCGGCTTTCTTT
J: TRBJ2-2; D: TRBD2; V: TRBV6-4; size: .; CDR3: CASSEGLAGAGGELFF; DNA: TGTGCCAGCAGTGAAGGGCTAGCGGGGGCCGGCGGGGAGCTGTTTTTT
J: TRBJ2-7; D: .; V: TRBV4-3; size: .; CDR3: CASSQDSVLGTEQYF; DNA: TGCGCCAGCAGCCAAGACTCTGTTCTAGGGACCGAGCAGTACTTC
J: TRBJ1-1; D: .; V: TRBV19; size: few; CDR3: CASSRTGNTEAFF; DNA: TGTGCCAGTAGTAGAACAGGGAATACTGAAGCTTTCTTT
J: TRBJ1-3; D: .; V: TRBV7-2; size: .; CDR3: CASSPGGGPGNTIYF; DNA: TGTGCCAGCAGCCCTGGCGGGGGGCCTGGAAACACCATATATTTT
J: TRBJ1-5; D: .; V: TRBV19; size: once; CDR3: CASSIVAGSNQPQHF; DNA: TGTGCCAGTAGTATAGTTGCCGGGAGCAATCAGCCCCAGCATTTT
J: TRBJ1-1; D: .; V: TRBV10-3; size: .; CDR3: CAISESAGVGNTEAFF; DNA: TGTGCCATCAGTGAGTCAGCAGGGGTCGGGAACACTGAAGCTTTCTTT
J: TRBJ1-5; D: .; V: TRBV28; size: .; CDR3: CASSLQGSGQPQHF; DNA: TGTGCCAGCAGTTTACAGGGTTCGGGCCAGCCCCAGCATTTT
J: TRBJ1-5; D: .; V: TRBV21-1; size: .; CDR3: CASSIVPVQPQHF; DNA: TGTGCCAGCAGCATCGTCCCCGTCCAGCCCCAGCATTTT
J: TRBJ2-7; D: .; V: TRBV28; size: .; CDR3: CASRRSYEQYF; DNA: TGTGCCAGCCGAAGATCCTACGAGCAGTACTTC
J: TRBJ1-5; D: .; V: TRBV11-2; size: .; CDR3: CASSPHDTNQPQHF; DNA: TGTGCCAGCAGCCCCCACGATACCAATCAGCCCCAGCATTTT
J: TRBJ1-1; D: .; V: TRBV19; size: .; CDR3: CASSPSGPQMGENFGEAFF; DNA: TGTGCCAGTAGCCCCTCCGGGCCCCAGATGGGGGAAAACTTTGGTGAAGCTTTCTTT
J: TRBJ1-1; D: .; V: TRBV5-6; size: .; CDR3: CASSLTGLGTLEAFF; DNA: TGTGCCAGCTCTCTCACGGGCCTTGGGACCCTCGAAGCTTTCTTT
J: TRBJ2-1; D: .; V: TRBV9; size: .; CDR3: CASSALRGNEQFF; DNA: TGTGCCAGCAGCGCGCTCCGCGGGAATGAGCAGTTCTTC
J: TRBJ1-2; D: TRBD1; V: TRBV2; size: .; CDR3: CASSELVQGDEGYTF; DNA: TGTGCCAGCAGTGAACTTGTACAGGGGGACGAAGGCTACACCTTC
J: TRBJ1-1; D: TRBD1; V: TRBV9; size: .; CDR3: CASSVDAQGGTEAFF; DNA: TGTGCCAGCAGCGTAGACGCGCAGGGGGGCACTGAAGCTTTCTTT
J: TRBJ1-5; D: .; V: TRBV9; size: .; CDR3: CASSVGGSNQPQHF; DNA: TGTGCCAGCAGCGTAGGGGGGTCAAATCAGCCCCAGCATTTT
J: TRBJ2-1; D: TRBD2; V: TRBV4-2; size: .; CDR3: CASDAGGLSYNEQFF; DNA: TGTGCCAGCGACGCGGGGGGGCTCTCCTACAATGAGCAGTTCTTC
J: TRBJ1-5; D: .; V: TRBV4-2; size: .; CDR3: CASSELDSNQPQHF; DNA: TGTGCCAGCAGCGAACTAGATAGCAATCAGCCCCAGCATTTT
J: TRBJ1-3; D: TRBD1; V: TRBV27; size: .; CDR3: CATALTGGGSGNTIYF; DNA: TGTGCCACCGCATTGACAGGGGGCGGCTCTGGAAACACCATATATTTT
J: TRBJ2-2; D: .; V: TRBV13; size: .; CDR3: CASSSDAIQGTNTGELFF; DNA: TGTGCCAGCAGCTCCGACGCGATACAGGGTACGAACACCGGGGAGCTGTTTTTT
J: TRBJ1-2; D: .; V: TRBV6-1; size: .; CDR3: CASSLGQYYGYTF; DNA: TGTGCCAGCAGTCTAGGGCAGTACTATGGCTACACCTTC
J: TRBJ2-7; D: .; V: TRBV29-1; size: .; CDR3: CSVEDRDSSYEQYF; DNA: TGCAGCGTTGAAGACAGGGATAGCTCCTACGAGCAGTACTTC
J: TRBJ2-7; D: TRBD1; V: TRBV5-6; size: .; CDR3: CASSWGTDYEQYF; DNA: TGTGCCAGCAGCTGGGGGACAGACTACGAGCAGTACTTC
J: TRBJ2-7; D: .; V: TRBV4-1; size: .; CDR3: CASSQDNDRYYEQYF; DNA: TGCGCCAGCAGCCAAGATAACGACAGATACTACGAGCAGTACTTC
J: TRBJ2-5; D: .; V: TRBV6-1; size: once; CDR3: CASSGFWSGVETQYF; DNA: TGTGCCAGCAGTGGGTTCTGGTCCGGCGTAGAGACCCAGTACTTC
J: TRBJ2-7; D: .; V: TRBV28; size: .; CDR3: CASSWVNEQYF; DNA: TGTGCCAGCAGTTGGGTTAACGAGCAGTACTTC
J: TRBJ1-2; D: TRBD1; V: TRBV6-5; size: .; CDR3: CASSYSGQGYGYTF; DNA: TGTGCCAGCAGTTATTCTGGACAGGGGTATGGCTACACCTTC
J: TRBJ2-1; D: .; V: TRBV6-4; size: .; CDR3: CASSDGHNEQFF; DNA: TGTGCCAGCAGTGATGGTCACAATGAGCAGTTCTTC